One and the same sample provided the 23 T cell receptor beta chains below, sequenced in a study of T cell responses to AZD1222 COVID-19 vaccine. TCRdb's copy holds only in-frame clones and misses some; the assay was immunoSEQ multiplex PCR. The data contain about 130,000 clones, approximately 92% of them singletons. The material sequenced was peripheral blood, taken 28 days after the second AZD1222 dose. These receptors were obtained from an adult who received the AZD1222 COVID-19 vaccine.

This chain joins TRBV19 and TRBJ1-4, with D unresolved. Germline CDR1 LNHDA, CDR2 SQIVND (reference sequence). This CDR3 has 14 residues. Trimming removed 3 bases at V and 1 base at J, with 6 bases between. CDR3: CASSIGRTNEKLFF. DNA for the CDR3: TGTGCCAGTAGTATTGGCAGAACTAATGAAAAACTGTTTTTT.

The gene calls are TRBV5-6 and TRBJ1-5; D gene unclear. The CDR3 length is 13 residues. The germline V gene encodes CDR1 SGHDT and CDR2 YYEEEE. Trimming pared 2 bases from V and 2 bases from J, leaving 5 bases between. CDR3 DNA: TGTGCCAGCAGCTTTTCTGGCAATCAGCCCCAGCATTTT. Its translation is CASSFSGNQPQHF.

This clone was detected only once. V gene TRBV19 combines with J gene TRBJ1-5; D gene unclear. Trimming removed 7 bases from V and 0 bases from J, with 13 bases in between. Germline CDR1 and CDR2: LNHDA and SQIVND (reference sequence). There are 15 residues in the CDR3. The CDR3 protein is CASKPAGVSNQPQHF. As DNA, the CDR3 is TGTGCCAGTAAGCCCGCCGGGGTTAGCAATCAGCCCCAGCATTTT.

This sequence joins TRBV7-2 and TRBJ2-7, with 8 bases that match TRBD1. V shed 1 base and J 3 bases; nucleotides not matched to a gene: 5. The CDR3 runs 15 residues. From germline, CDR1 is SGHTA and CDR2 FQGNSA. The DNA for the CDR3 is TGTGCCAGCAGCTTAGGGTCAGGGGGCTTCTACGAGCAGTACTTC. This gives the protein CASSLGSGGFYEQYF. The full variable domain, rest sourced from reference TRBV7-2 and TRBJ2-7, is GAGVSQSPSNKVTEKGKDVELRCDPISGHTALYWYRQSLGQGLEFLIYFQGNSAPDKSGLPSDRFSAERTGGSVSTLTIQRTQQEDSAVYLCASSLGSGGFYEQYFGPGTRLTVT.

The chain combines TRBV19 with TRBJ2-7, with D tentatively TRBD1 or TRBD2 (5 bases each). The CDR3 is 16 residues long. CDR1 and CDR2 from the germline V gene are LNHDA and SQIVND (reference sequence). V lost 5 bases and J 2 bases, leaving 19 bases between the germline ends. CDR3 sequence reads: CASSQVPGPLTYEQYF. The CDR3 DNA reads TGTGCCAGTAGTCAAGTACCGGGACCACTAACCTACGAGCAGTACTTC.

The V gene is TRBV4-1, the J gene TRBJ2-7; perhaps D is TRBD1 or TRBD2 (5 bases each). V was cut by 3 bases and J by 2 bases, with 11 bases left in between. CDR1 is MGHRA and CDR2 is YSYEKL in the germline V gene. CDR3 length equals 14 residues. CDR3 sequence reads: CASSHRDGAYEQYF. The CDR3 DNA sequence: TGCGCCAGCAGCCACAGGGACGGTGCCTACGAGCAGTACTTC.

This chain uses TRBV5-6 with TRBJ1-2; perhaps TRBD1 as D (5 bases). Per the germline V gene, CDR1 is SGHDT and CDR2 is YYEEEE. The CDR3 is 16 residues long. Trimming removed 2 bases at V and 8 bases at J, with 22 bases between. In DNA form, the CDR3 reads TGTGCCAGCAGCTTTTGGGTTTGGAAAGACAGTCAGGGCTACACCTTC. This gives the protein CASSFWVWKDSQGYTF.

The rearrangement links TRBV28 to TRBJ1-6, with TRBD1 as a possible D gene (5 bases). Germline-derived CDR1 and CDR2 are MDHEN and SYDVKM. The CDR3 has 15 residues. V lost 3 bases and J lost 5, with 11 bases in between. CDR3 amino acids: CASSLGGVNNSPLHF. The CDR3, as DNA: TGTGCCAGCAGTTTGGGAGGGGTTAATAATTCACCCCTCCACTTT.

The chain carries TRBV2 and TRBJ2-3, with D possibly TRBD1 on 5 matching bases. CDR3 length: 14 amino acids. V lost 5 bases, J lost 2 bases, and 11 bases lay in between. Germline V gene sequence: CDR1 SNHLY, CDR2 FYNNEI. The CDR3 here is CASSYRTITDTQYF. The CDR3 nucleotides are TGTGCCAGCAGTTACAGGACGATCACAGATACGCAGTATTTT.

On this clone: Mismatch with germline at one junction end may stem from a read error. V and J are TRBV18 and TRBJ1-2; 9 bases line up with TRBD1. Germline CDR1 and CDR2: KGHSH and LQKENI. CDR3 length: 17 amino acids. The CDR3 region is CASSPPRDRVGDYDYTF. DNA for the CDR3: TGTGCCAGCTCACCACCTCGGGACAGGGTCGGTGACTATGACTACACCTTC.

This clone was counted once. The chain is built from TRBV7-9 and TRBJ2-5, with a tentative D call TRBD2 (6 bases). The CDR3 extends over 14 amino acids. V was trimmed by 5 bases and J by 4 bases, leaving 14 bases between them. Germline loops: CDR1 SEHNR, CDR2 FQNEAQ (reference sequence). The DNA of the CDR3 is TGTGCCAGCAGCCCACCTGTCGGGGGAGAGACCCAGTACTTC. This translates into CASSPPVGGETQYF.

The V and J genes are TRBV5-1 and TRBJ2-1; D perhaps matches TRBD2 (5 bases). CDR1 is SGHRS and CDR2 is YFSETQ in the germline V gene. The CDR3 has 15 residues. Trimming shortened V by 1 base and J by 0 bases, and 8 bases separated the two germline ends. The DNA for the CDR3 is TGCGCCAGCAGCTTGAGGGCGGGCTCCTACAATGAGCAGTTCTTC. Translation gives CASSLRAGSYNEQFF.

CDR3 DNA sequence: TGTGCCAGCAGTTACGCGGGCTACACTGAAGCTTTCTTT. Encoded protein: CASSYAGYTEAFF. The chain links TRBV6-6 to TRBJ1-1; D is undetermined. The CDR3 is 13 amino acids. V lost 2 bases, J lost 3 bases, and 7 bases lay in between. CDR1 is MNHNY and CDR2 is SVGAGI in the germline V gene (reference sequence).

The chain has TRBV6-6 and TRBJ2-7; TRBD1 is a possible D gene (6 bases). V lost 0 bases to trimming and J lost 2 bases, with 14 bases between them. The length of the CDR3 is 16 residues. Germline values: CDR1 MNHNY, CDR2 SVGAGI (reference sequence). The CDR3 loop is CASSYSYVRTAYEQYF. In DNA, the CDR3 is TGTGCCAGCAGTTACTCGTATGTCAGGACAGCCTACGAGCAGTACTTC.

This clone showed up just a few times. The chain has TRBV7-2 and TRBJ1-5, with a tentative D call TRBD1 (6 bases). Germline CDR1 and CDR2: SGHTA and FQGNSA. The V end lost 1 base, the J end lost 0 bases, and 10 bases lay between the germline ends. This CDR3 has 16 residues. This CDR3 is CASSLVGTLSNQPQHF. CDR3 in DNA: TGTGCCAGCAGCTTAGTGGGGACACTTAGCAATCAGCCCCAGCATTTT.

The chain joins TRBV10-1 to TRBJ1-5; 8 bases agree with TRBD1. Germline assignment: CDR1 WNHNN and CDR2 SYGVQD (reference sequence). CDR3 length: 15 amino acids. V shed 6 bases and J 3 bases; nucleotides not matched to a gene: 7. The CDR3 is CASSDRDRPNQPQHF. The CDR3 DNA reads as TGCGCCAGCAGCGATCGGGACAGGCCCAATCAGCCCCAGCATTTT.

This chain links TRBV11-3 with TRBJ2-1; a weak D match, TRBD1 (6 bases). There are 15 residues in the CDR3. V was shortened by 5 bases and J by 6 bases, with 17 bases between the two germline ends. Germline-derived CDR1 and CDR2 are SGHNT and YENEEA. The CDR3 is CASSVRETGINEQFF. CDR3 sequence (DNA): TGTGCCAGCAGCGTTAGAGAGACAGGCATCAATGAGCAGTTCTTC.

The chain carries TRBV4-2 and TRBJ1-2, with TRBD1 identical over 7 bases. Germline assignment: CDR1 LGHNA and CDR2 YNFKEQ. This CDR3 comprises 17 residues. Losses at the gene ends were 0 bases for V and 2 bases for J; bases not matched to a gene: 9. The CDR3 sequence is CASSQEIGGGSNYGYTF. DNA of the CDR3: TGTGCCAGCAGCCAAGAAATAGGAGGGGGCTCGAACTATGGCTACACCTTC.

This clone was recorded once. The chain carries TRBV2 and TRBJ2-3; TRBD2 matches at 9 bases. This CDR3 comprises 14 residues. Trimming at V came to 7 bases and at J to 5 bases, leaving 7 bases not matched to a gene. Germline V gene lookup returns CDR1 SNHLY and CDR2 FYNNEI. The CDR3 coding sequence is TGTGCCAGCAAACCGAGCGGGGGGAGAGATACGCAGTATTTT. It codes for CASKPSGGRDTQYF. Full variable domain (missing parts from reference TRBV2 and TRBJ2-3): EPEVTQTPSHQVTQMGQEVILRCVPISNHLYFYWYRQILGQKVEFLVSFYNNEISEKSEIFDDQFSVERPDGSNFTLKIRSTKLEDSAMYFCASKPSGGRDTQYFGPGTRLTVL.

The chain has TRBV18 and TRBJ2-7; D is perhaps TRBD1 or TRBD2 (5 bases each). This CDR3 spans 15 amino acids. CDR1 and CDR2 from the germline V gene are KGHSH and LQKENI. V was trimmed by 2 bases and J by 0 bases, leaving 11 bases between them. The CDR3 DNA is TGTGCCAGCTCACCATGGGACCGAGCCTCCTACGAGCAGTACTTC. This encodes CASSPWDRASYEQYF.

V is TRBV6-5 and J is TRBJ1-3; maybe TRBD1 (5 bases). The CDR3 runs to 14 residues. V dropped 3 bases and J dropped 2 bases, with 8 bases sitting between them. In germline, CDR1 is MNHEY, CDR2 SVGAGI. The CDR3 protein is CASSYAGTGNTIYF. In nucleotides, the CDR3 is TGTGCCAGCAGTTATGCAGGGACTGGAAACACCATATATTTT.

The rearrangement links TRBV5-1 to TRBJ1-1; D gene ambiguous. V shed 2 bases and J shed 1 base, with 12 bases lying between them. Germline values: CDR1 SGHRS, CDR2 YFSETQ. The CDR3 length is 15 residues. DNA of the CDR3: TGCGCCAGCAGCTTAAGCTGGCGGGGGAACACTGAAGCTTTCTTT. Its protein is CASSLSWRGNTEAFF.

The V gene is TRBV7-6, the J gene TRBJ2-3; a possible D gene is TRBD1 (6 bases). The CDR3 has 15 residues. CDR1 is SGHVS and CDR2 is FNYEAQ in the germline V gene. V gave up 2 bases and J gave up 0 bases, with 9 bases separating them. The CDR3 reads CASSLMGASTDTQYF. The CDR3 DNA follows: TGTGCCAGCAGCTTAATGGGGGCTAGCACAGATACGCAGTATTTT. Supplemented by reference TRBV7-6 and TRBJ2-3, the full variable domain reads GAGVSQSPRYKVTKRGQDVALRCDPISGHVSLYWYRQALGQGPEFLTYFNYEAQQDKSGLPNDRFSAERPEGSISTLTIQRTEQRDSAMYRCASSLMGASTDTQYFGPGTRLTVL.